The source of this TCR beta chain is a study of blood T cell repertoires in COVID-19. Study details: Acute and convalescent COVID-19 specimens originated in the United States, Italy and Spain.

Clones were sequenced by immunoSEQ multiplex PCR, and TCRdb holds only the in-frame ones, with some missing. The sample gives more than 85,000 clones, 87% of which show up once; 4% to 5.5% is in the top ten. Germline loops: CDR1 SGHDT, CDR2 YYEEEE. V was trimmed by 6 bases and J by 4 bases, leaving 13 bases between them. The CDR3 runs 13 residues. The specimen sequenced was peripheral blood. This TCR derives from a man between 70 and 80 years old with acute or convalescent COVID-19. This rearrangement joins TRBV5-6 to TRBJ1-2; TRBD1 is a possible D gene (5 bases). This chain's CDR3 is CASTPVGGYGYTF. The CDR3 region has the DNA TGTGCCAGCACCCCCGTGGGGGGCTATGGCTACACCTTC.